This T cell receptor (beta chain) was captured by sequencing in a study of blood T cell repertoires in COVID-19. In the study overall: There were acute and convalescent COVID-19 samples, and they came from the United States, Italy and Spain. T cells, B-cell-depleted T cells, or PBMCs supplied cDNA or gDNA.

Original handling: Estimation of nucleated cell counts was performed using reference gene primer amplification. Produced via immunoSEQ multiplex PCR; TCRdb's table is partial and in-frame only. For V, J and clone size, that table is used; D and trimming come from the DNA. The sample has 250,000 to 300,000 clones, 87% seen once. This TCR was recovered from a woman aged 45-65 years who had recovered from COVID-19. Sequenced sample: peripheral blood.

The CDR3 reads CASLGETQYF. CDR3 nucleotide sequence: TGTGCCAGCCTAGGAGAGACCCAGTACTTC. This chain uses TRBV28 with TRBJ2-5; D is undetermined. This CDR3 is 10 amino acids long. V lost 8 bases, J lost 4 bases, and 5 bases lay in between. Germline V CDR1 and CDR2: MDHEN, SYDVKM.